The 21 T cell receptor beta chains reported below all come from one sample, sequenced in a study of blood T cells in healthy people across ages. Next came a second PCR, run for about 7 to 11 cycles, which used a sample-barcoded 5' primer along with a J-beta primer mix. TCRdb re-derived calls from the 5' RACE reads in MiXCR, one entry per CDR3 protein. The sample yields approximately 790,000 distinct CDR3 sequences, roughly 60% seen once. The sequenced sample consisted of blood. The receptors come from a man aged 30 to 39 in good health.

The rearrangement links TRBV9 to TRBJ1-3; D may be TRBD1 (6 bases). The germline gives CDR1 SGDLS, CDR2 YYNGEE. V lost 4 bases and J 3 bases, leaving 14 bases between the germline ends. The CDR3 totals 15 residues. CDR3 region: CASSPSGGGGNTIYF. CDR3 DNA: TGTGCCAGCAGCCCTAGTGGAGGGGGTGGAAACACCATATATTTT.

This chain uses TRBV7-3 with TRBJ2-1; 7 bases align to TRBD2. This CDR3 is built from 15 residues. CDR1 and CDR2 (germline): SGHTA, FQGTGA. The V and J ends lost 5 bases and 9 bases, in that order; junction bases with no gene match: 13. The CDR3 sequence is CASSLGSGVVAEQFF. CDR3 in DNA: TGTGCCAGCAGCCTAGGCAGCGGGGTGGTCGCTGAGCAGTTCTTC.

A few counts support this clonotype. V is TRBV12-3 or TRBV12-4 and J is TRBJ2-7; tentatively, D is TRBD1 (6 bases). The CDR3 contains 17 residues. Between the trimmed V and J ends, which lost 0 bases and 6 bases, there was a span of 21 bases. The CDR3 here is CASSLAVGARRSTEQYF. DNA of the CDR3: TGTGCCAGCAGTTTAGCGGTGGGGGCTAGGAGGTCCACCGAGCAGTACTTC.

The chain carries TRBV7-9 and TRBJ2-3; possible D gene TRBD2, 6 bases. The V gene's germline CDR1 is SEHNR and CDR2 FQNEAQ (reference sequence). This CDR3 is 15 amino acids long. V was cut by 6 bases and J by 4 bases, with 17 bases left in between. The CDR3 is CASSVRRASADTQYF. The DNA for the CDR3 is TGTGCCAGCAGTGTTAGGAGGGCCTCAGCAGATACGCAGTATTTT.

This clonotype occurred a few times. The V and J genes are TRBV9 and TRBJ2-1; possibly TRBD1 for D (5 bases). Germline assignment: CDR1 SGDLS and CDR2 YYNGEE. This CDR3 is 15 amino acids long. The V end was cut by 4 bases, the J end by 2 bases, with 13 bases between. CDR3 nucleotides: TGTGCCAGCAGCCTGGAAGGGGCCACCTACAATGAGCAGTTCTTC. Its protein product is CASSLEGATYNEQFF. Drawing the rest from reference TRBV9 and TRBJ2-1, the complete variable domain is DSGVTQTPKHLITATGQRVTLRCSPRSGDLSVYWYQQSLDQGLQFLIQYYNGEERAKGNILERFSAQQFPDLHSELNLSSLELGDSALYFCASSLEGATYNEQFFGPGTRLTVL.

This clonotype was seen a handful of times. The V and J genes are TRBV7-2 and TRBJ2-3; D is unclear. V was trimmed by 1 base and J by 2 bases, leaving 13 bases between them. Germline V CDR1 and CDR2: SGHTA, FQGNSA. The CDR3 is 16 amino acids. The CDR3 nucleotides are TGTGCCAGCAGCTTAGGTGTGCGCCCGGCCACAGATACGCAGTATTTT. Protein sequence: CASSLGVRPATDTQYF.

This chain joins TRBV9 and TRBJ2-1, with D hard to call. CDR1 is SGDLS, CDR2 YYNGEE, per germline. The V gene lost 2 bases and the J gene lost 6 bases, with 9 bases spanning the gap. CDR3 length equals 13 residues. The CDR3 sequence: CASSVATSNEQFF. The DNA of the CDR3 is TGTGCCAGCAGCGTGGCGACGTCCAATGAGCAGTTCTTC.

This clonotype was found a few times. A read error is possible here, since a much larger clone lies one base away. The chain couples TRBV4-2 to TRBJ2-1; 9 bases are shared with TRBD2. The J call may be mistaken, given a closer DNA end match to TRBJ2-7. The CDR3 consists of 15 residues. The germline V gene has CDR1 LGHNA and CDR2 YNFKEQ. The CDR3 DNA sequence: TGTGCCAGCAGCCCCATAGCGGGGGCGGGAAATGAGCAGTACTTC. Its translation is CASSPIAGAGNEQYF.

V gene TRBV7-3 combines with J gene TRBJ2-5; D remains ambiguous. There are 14 residues in the CDR3. CDR1 is SGHTA and CDR2 is FQGTGA in the germline V gene. The V end was cut by 2 bases, the J end by 2 bases, with 9 bases between. The CDR3 DNA follows: TGTGCCAGCAGCTTAGGCAGTCAACAAGAGACCCAGTACTTC. Protein: CASSLGSQQETQYF.

V and J are TRBV7-9 and TRBJ2-1; TRBD1 matches 7 bases. Trimming at V came to 5 bases and at J to 5 bases, leaving 12 bases not matched to a gene. Germline V gene sequence: CDR1 SEHNR, CDR2 FQNEAQ (reference sequence). The CDR3 covers 16 residues. The chain's CDR3 is CASSPWWGQSDNEQFF. The CDR3 nucleotides read TGTGCCAGCAGCCCATGGTGGGGACAGTCAGACAATGAGCAGTTCTTC.

This clonotype came up a few times. Written as DNA, the CDR3 is TGTGCCAGCTCCCTCTCGAGCGGGGGCACAGATACGCAGTATTTT. This gives the protein CASSLSSGGTDTQYF. This chain uses TRBV12-3 or TRBV12-4 with TRBJ2-3; 7 bases are shared with TRBD2. V lost 8 bases, J lost 1 base, and 9 bases stayed unmatched. This CDR3 is 15 amino acids long.

The chain has TRBV7-2 and TRBJ2-7, with 8 bases aligning to TRBD1. V trimming: 11 bases; J trimming: 7 bases; junction bases outside the gene matches: 19. The CDR3 covers 15 residues. In germline, CDR1 is SGHTA, CDR2 FQGNSA. The CDR3 here is CAGSFDRGKSNEQYF. The CDR3 DNA reads TGTGCCGGTAGTTTTGACAGGGGTAAAAGCAATGAGCAGTACTTC.

This clonotype was seen a few times. J is TRBJ2-7 and V is TRBV29-1; a possible D gene is TRBD1 (6 bases). This CDR3 has 16 residues. The V end lost 4 bases, the J end lost 3 bases, and 22 bases lay between the germline ends. Germline assignment: CDR1 SQVTM and CDR2 ANQGSEA. The chain's CDR3 is CSVAWRSRKQGYEQYF. As DNA, the CDR3 is TGCAGCGTTGCATGGCGGAGCCGGAAACAGGGCTACGAGCAGTACTTC.

This clonotype has only a few counts. The chain uses TRBV4-2 and TRBJ2-5, with D possibly TRBD2 on 5 matching bases. V lost 0 bases and J lost 4, with 12 bases in between. The CDR3 runs to 15 residues. Germline V gene data show CDR1 as LGHNA and CDR2 as YNFKEQ. The chain's CDR3 is CASSQEAAGRETQYF. Written as DNA, the CDR3 is TGTGCCAGCAGCCAAGAAGCGGCGGGTCGAGAGACCCAGTACTTC.

The V call is TRBV4-2, the J call TRBJ2-1; no reliable D call. The V end was cut by 1 base, the J end by 3 bases, with 7 bases between. The CDR3 length is 14 residues. CDR1 is LGHNA and CDR2 is YNFKEQ in the germline V gene. The CDR3 DNA is TGTGCCAGCAGCCAAGGGCAGGACTACAATGAGCAGTTCTTC. This translates into CASSQGQDYNEQFF.

The V gene is TRBV12-3 or TRBV12-4, the J gene TRBJ1-3; 7 nucleotides align to TRBD1. The CDR3 has 15 amino acids. V trimming: 7 bases; J trimming: 4 bases; junction bases outside the gene matches: 10. CDR3 sequence (DNA): TGTGCCAGCACTCCAGGGGGAACCCGGGGAAACACCATATATTTT. Its protein is CASTPGGTRGNTIYF.

In the case of this clonotype: A much larger clone differs by one base, so this may be a read error. The genes are TRBV20-1 and TRBJ1-2; D is unresolved. The CDR3 covers 14 residues. Germline loops: CDR1 DFQATT, CDR2 SNEGSKA (reference sequence). Trimming removed 6 bases from V and 7 bases from J, with 21 bases in between. The CDR3 here is CSATRPVVDGGYTF. The CDR3 DNA reads TGCAGTGCCACCAGACCCGTCGTCGATGGTGGCTACACCTTC.

The chain recombines TRBV7-6 with TRBJ2-1; perhaps TRBD1 as D (7 bases). Germline CDR1 and CDR2: SGHVS and FNYEAQ. Trimming took 6 bases from V and 10 from J, leaving 25 bases between them. There are 16 residues in the CDR3. For the CDR3, the DNA is TGTGCCAGCAGGCTCACCCTCGCGGAGGGGGCTGGCGAGCAGTTCTTC. This sequence encodes CASRLTLAEGAGEQFF.

This clonotype was counted a few times. The chain combines TRBV27 with TRBJ2-5, with 10 bases that match TRBD2. The germline V gene has CDR1 MNHEY and CDR2 SMNVEV (reference sequence). The CDR3 length is 14 residues. The trim removed 6 bases at V and 3 bases at J, leaving 4 bases unmatched. The CDR3 loop reads CASRATSGEETQYF. The DNA of the CDR3 is TGTGCCAGCAGAGCCACTAGCGGGGAAGAGACCCAGTACTTC.

The chain is built from TRBV6-5 and TRBJ2-5; D perhaps matches TRBD2 (5 bases). Germline values: CDR1 MNHEY, CDR2 SVGAGI. This CDR3 has 12 amino acids. The V end was cut by 11 bases, the J end by 5 bases, with 15 bases between. The DNA for the CDR3 is TGTGCCGGCATGAGGGTCGACGAGACCCAGTACTTC. This sequence encodes CAGMRVDETQYF.

This clonotype appeared once. J is TRBJ2-7 and V is TRBV20-1; D is unclear. Germline V CDR1 and CDR2: DFQATT, SNEGSKA (reference sequence). The V end lost 3 bases, the J end lost 5 bases, and 11 bases lay between the germline ends. CDR3 length equals 12 residues. The CDR3 DNA follows: TGCAGTGCTAGGATCCCTATCAACGAGCAGTACTTC. As protein: CSARIPINEQYF.